This T cell receptor (beta chain) was retrieved from a study of regulatory T cells in long-lasting Graves disease. Overall study context: To qualify as persistent, Graves' disease required over 5 years of antithyroid drugs with positive TSH receptor antibodies.

Study-level points and caveats: TRBV28, TRBJ1-2 and TRBJ2-5 were favored in persistent disease. Persistent patients shared more public clonotypes (approximately 2,700) than newly diagnosed patients (approximately 1,000).

This clonotype was seen more than once but under ten times. Its cognate antigen is unknown. Germline assignment: CDR1 MNHNS and CDR2 SASEGT. The CDR3 extends over 15 amino acids. The V segment lost 3 bases and the J segment 7 bases; nucleotides outside the gene matches: 3. Regarding time point: persistent/refractory GD, antithyroid drugs over 5 years with positive TRAb. Extracted PBMC RNA gave rise to the TCR library. Diagnosis followed American Thyroid Association guidelines for Graves' disease. Building the TCR beta libraries relied on iRepertoire HTBI primers, and CDR3 regions underwent Arm-PCR. TCRdb used MiXCR to reprocess the multiplex PCR reads, holding one entry per CDR3 protein. Seen here are about 660,000 distinct CDR3 sequences, 25% to 35% observed once, and the top ten hold roughly 41%.

V is TRBV6-1 and J is TRBJ2-2; 12 bases are shared with TRBD2. The clonotype originates from a female donor with Graves disease. The material sequenced was peripheral blood mononuclear cells (PBMCs), taken when the disease was refractory, from a patient treated with antithyroid drugs. This CDR3 reads CASSETSGRVGELFF. DNA of the CDR3: TGTGCCAGCAGTGAGACTAGCGGGAGAGTCGGGGAGCTGTTTTTT.